These 20 T cell receptor beta chains were sequenced from one sample in a study of CD8 T cells in ankylosing spondylitis. Study results and caveats: Characteristic, it appeared, of ankylosing spondylitis blood was a TCR beta motif of roughly eight highly homologous variants.

These receptors have no known antigen. TCRdb redid the calling of the 5' RACE reads with MiXCR, one entry per CDR3 protein. The data contain roughly 700,000 distinct CDR3 sequences, around 20% of them singletons. The sequencing sample was made of blood, either unsorted or a sorted T cell fraction (not recorded which). The receptors here all came from a male donor with ankylosing spondylitis.

This clonotype was counted only a few times. The chain joins TRBV4-1 to TRBJ1-2; 9 bases line up with TRBD1. This CDR3 comprises 17 residues. Looked up from germline, CDR1 is MGHRA and CDR2 is YSYEKL. Losses at the gene ends were 2 bases for V and 4 bases for J; bases not matched to a gene: 11. The CDR3 sequence is CASSQTTAGTGPYGYTF. In nucleotides, the CDR3 is TGCGCCAGCAGCCAAACTACCGCCGGGACAGGGCCCTATGGCTACACCTTC.

The sample holds a few counts of this clonotype. This chain links TRBV20-1 with TRBJ2-1; perhaps TRBD2 as D (5 bases). The germline CDR1 and CDR2 sequences are DFQATT and SNEGSKA (reference sequence). The V end was cut by 5 bases, the J end by 7 bases, with 18 bases between. The CDR3 has 14 amino acids. The CDR3 DNA sequence: TGCAGTGCTGAGTCTCTCCTAGCCCCAAATGAGCAGTTCTTC. Protein: CSAESLLAPNEQFF.

This clonotype was observed many times. The gene calls are TRBV20-1 and TRBJ1-1; TRBD1 matches 8 bases. Germline V CDR1 and CDR2: DFQATT, SNEGSKA (reference sequence). With 0 bases clipped from V and 4 bases from J, the junction kept 10 bases outside the gene matches. The CDR3 is 16 amino acids. The CDR3 region has the DNA TGCAGTGCTAGAGACCCGAGGACAGGGAGGAGCACTGAAGCTTTCTTT. Encoded protein: CSARDPRTGRSTEAFF.

This clonotype was recorded a few times. DNA of the CDR3: TGCGCCAGCAGCCAAGTAATCAGGGCCGATACGCAGTATTTT. As protein: CASSQVIRADTQYF. The J gene is TRBJ2-3, the V gene TRBV4-1; TRBD1 is a possible D gene (5 bases). Germline V gene lookup returns CDR1 MGHRA and CDR2 YSYEKL. The CDR3 is 14 residues long. Trimming left V 1 base short and J 6 bases short, with 11 bases between.

This clonotype was picked up a small number of times. The rearrangement links TRBV11-2 to TRBJ2-7; the match to TRBD2 covers 14 bases. The CDR3 is 19 residues long. Germline V gene lookup returns CDR1 SGHAT and CDR2 FQNNGV. The V gene end was trimmed by 4 bases and the J gene end by 0 bases; junction bases not matched to a gene: 11. Here the CDR3 reads CASSSRGGLAGVSSYEQYF. DNA of the CDR3: TGTGCCAGCAGCTCACGTGGGGGACTAGCGGGAGTTTCCTCCTACGAGCAGTACTTC.

This clonotype was seen repeatedly, ten times or more. The rearrangement uses TRBV10-3 and TRBJ2-7; D is perhaps TRBD2 (7 bases). The CDR3 length is 14 residues. The V and J ends lost 8 bases and 6 bases respectively, with 20 bases between them. The germline V gene has CDR1 ENHRY and CDR2 SYGVKD. CDR3 loop: CAIGQGGLGGEQYF. The DNA for the CDR3 is TGTGCCATCGGTCAGGGAGGACTAGGGGGCGAGCAGTACTTC.

This clonotype was seen only a few times. V and J are TRBV4-1 and TRBJ2-7, with D tentatively TRBD2 (6 bases). The germline V gene has CDR1 MGHRA and CDR2 YSYEKL. V was pared by 4 bases and J by 3 bases, with 13 bases between. The CDR3 loop spans 14 amino acids. The CDR3, as DNA: TGCGCCAGCAGCCCCCTAACCGGGAGCTACGAGCAGTACTTC. Residues: CASSPLTGSYEQYF.

The rearrangement joins TRBV7-9 to TRBJ1-1, with D possibly being TRBD1 (6 bases). The V end lost 3 bases, the J end lost 2 bases, and 13 bases lay between the germline ends. CDR3 size: 15 residues. Germline CDR1 reads SEHNR; CDR2 reads FQNEAQ (reference sequence). The CDR3 nucleotides read TGTGCCAGCAGCTTGGGGCGGGGGGCCAACACTGAAGCTTTCTTT. Translated: CASSLGRGANTEAFF.

This clonotype was observed a few times. This chain uses TRBV12-3 or TRBV12-4 with TRBJ1-1, with a tentative D call TRBD1 (5 bases). V was cut by 5 bases and J by 6 bases, with 19 bases left in between. CDR3 length equals 15 residues. The DNA of the CDR3 is TGTGCCAGCAGTCCCCCCCGGGACGGGTACCCTGAAGCTTTCTTT. Translating it yields CASSPPRDGYPEAFF.

This chain connects TRBV29-1 to TRBJ2-7; D not certain. Germline V gene sequence: CDR1 SQVTM, CDR2 ANQGSEA. V dropped 8 bases and J dropped 2 bases, with 13 bases sitting between them. The CDR3 runs 12 residues. The CDR3 reads CSSRDGPYEQYF. The CDR3 DNA follows: TGCAGCTCCCGTGACGGACCCTACGAGCAGTACTTC.

This chain uses TRBV10-3 with TRBJ2-7, with 7 positions matching TRBD1. Germline lookup yields CDR1 ENHRY and CDR2 SYGVKD. Trimming took 7 bases from V and 5 from J; bases not matched to a gene: 8. The CDR3 is made up of 13 amino acids. CDR3 amino acids: CAITGDRAHEQYF. As DNA, the CDR3 is TGTGCCATCACTGGCGACAGGGCCCACGAGCAGTACTTC.

This clonotype was picked up a small number of times. The V call is TRBV3-1, the J call TRBJ2-5; D gene ambiguous. Trimming removed 0 bases from V and 5 bases from J, with 10 bases in between. CDR1 is LGHDT and CDR2 is YNNKEL in the germline V gene (reference sequence). The CDR3 is 14 residues long. The CDR3, as DNA: TGTGCCAGCAGCCAAGATCGGAGTCGGGAGACCCAGTACTTC. It yields the protein CASSQDRSRETQYF.

This clonotype was seen a few times. The chain couples TRBV5-1 to TRBJ2-5, with TRBD1 identical over 7 bases. There are 16 residues in the CDR3. Germline CDR1 and CDR2: SGHRS and YFSETQ. The V and J ends lost 3 bases and 5 bases, in that order; junction bases with no gene match: 13. Here the CDR3 reads CASSSPGTDSVETQYF. CDR3 in DNA: TGCGCCAGCAGCTCACCCGGGACAGACTCGGTGGAGACCCAGTACTTC.

This clonotype occurred a few times. The rearrangement links TRBV6-1 to TRBJ2-4; TRBD1 agrees at 7 bases. The CDR3 is 15 amino acids. The J segment lost 1 base and the V segment lost 7 bases, leaving 7 bases of the junction unmatched. CDR1 is MNHNS, CDR2 SASEGT, per germline. The CDR3 spells CASTPRGQAKNIQYF. The CDR3 nucleotides read TGTGCCAGCACCCCGAGGGGGCAGGCCAAAAACATTCAGTACTTC.

The V and J genes are TRBV6-5 and TRBJ1-1, with D tentatively TRBD1 (6 bases). V was trimmed by 2 bases and J by 0 bases, leaving 16 bases between them. The CDR3 length is 17 residues. From germline, CDR1 is MNHEY and CDR2 SVGAGI. The chain's CDR3 is CASSYRPPGHLNTEAFF. Written as DNA, the CDR3 is TGTGCCAGCAGTTACCGCCCGCCGGGACACCTGAACACTGAAGCTTTCTTT.

CDR3 coding DNA: TGTGCCAGCAGCTTAGGAGCGGGAGTTGGTGAGCAGTACTTC. Amino acid sequence: CASSLGAGVGEQYF. The gene calls are TRBV7-9 and TRBJ2-7; 8 nucleotides agree with TRBD2. The CDR3 covers 14 residues. Germline trimming cut 1 base from V and 7 bases from J; bases unmatched to any gene: 6. Germline-derived CDR1 and CDR2 are SEHNR and FQNEAQ (reference sequence). Full variable domain (missing parts from reference TRBV7-9 and TRBJ2-7): DTGVSQNPRHKITKRGQNVTFRCDPISEHNRLYWYRQTLGQGPEFLTYFQNEAQLEKSRLLSDRFSAERPKGSFSTLEIQRTEQGDSAMYLCASSLGAGVGEQYFGPGTRLTVT.

The chain is built from TRBV12-3 or TRBV12-4 and TRBJ1-1; D call uncertain. Trimming stripped 3 bases from V and 4 bases from J, with 15 bases between. This CDR3 region has 15 residues. The CDR3 protein is CASSFQTAGSTEAFF. As DNA, the CDR3 is TGTGCCAGCAGTTTTCAGACGGCGGGGAGCACTGAAGCTTTCTTT.

V usage is TRBV4-1 and J usage is TRBJ1-5; possible D gene TRBD1, 5 bases. Germline values: CDR1 MGHRA, CDR2 YSYEKL. There are 16 residues in the CDR3. V was trimmed by 6 bases and J by 7 bases, leaving 22 bases between them. The CDR3 sequence: CASRQWDGNRNQPQHF. The CDR3 bases are TGCGCCAGCAGACAGTGGGACGGGAACCGTAACCAGCCCCAGCATTTT.

The chain is built from TRBV7-2 and TRBJ2-1; D perhaps matches TRBD1 (6 bases). The CDR3 is made up of 13 amino acids. V dropped 1 base and J dropped 9 bases, with 10 bases sitting between them. Germline CDR1 reads SGHTA; CDR2 reads FQGNSA. The CDR3 coding sequence is TGTGCCAGCAGCTTAGACAGGGTAGGTGAGCAGTTCTTC. Encoded protein: CASSLDRVGEQFF.

The V call is TRBV6-1, the J call TRBJ1-1; D perhaps matches TRBD1 (5 bases). With 8 bases removed from V and 0 bases from J, the gap between germline ends came to 13 bases. Germline CDR1 MNHNS, CDR2 SASEGT. The CDR3 extends over 14 amino acids. This CDR3 is CASHRGVVNTEAFF. In nucleotides, the CDR3 is TGTGCCAGCCACCGGGGGGTCGTGAACACTGAAGCTTTCTTT.